The 8 T cell receptor beta chains below come from one sample, sequenced in a study of cytomegalovirus exposure and HLA in healthy donors. Measured with immunoSEQ multiplex PCR; TCRdb has only the in-frame clones, and not every one. The sample lists approximately 150,000 clones, almost 85% occurring once. The sample taken for sequencing was PBMCs. These receptors were taken from a man between 25 and 39 years old in good health and CMV-seropositive.

CDR3 DNA sequence: TGTGCCAGCAGGACACAGGGATGGTCCTACGAGCAGTACTTC. This sequence encodes CASRTQGWSYEQYF. The gene calls are TRBV28 and TRBJ2-7, with D possibly TRBD1 on 6 matching bases. CDR3 length: 14 amino acids. Germline V gene sequence: CDR1 MDHEN, CDR2 SYDVKM. The V gene lost 6 bases and the J gene lost 1 base, with 13 bases spanning the gap.

The chain is built from TRBV7-6 and TRBJ1-5, with TRBD1 identical over 7 bases. Trimming cost V 3 bases and J 7 bases; bases outside gene matches: 6. Germline V lookup: CDR1 SGHVS, CDR2 FNYEAQ. The CDR3 is 14 residues long. The CDR3 is CASSLGTGVQPQHF. The CDR3 region has the DNA TGTGCCAGCAGCTTGGGAACAGGGGTCCAGCCCCAGCATTTT. Full variable domain (outside the CDR3, taken from reference TRBV7-6 and TRBJ1-5): GAGVSQSPRYKVTKRGQDVALRCDPISGHVSLYWYRQALGQGPEFLTYFNYEAQQDKSGLPNDRFSAERPEGSISTLTIQRTEQRDSAMYRCASSLGTGVQPQHFGDGTRLSIL.

The chain links TRBV19 to TRBJ2-7; perhaps TRBD2 as D (5 bases). CDR1 LNHDA and CDR2 SQIVND come from the germline V gene (reference sequence). The CDR3 loop spans 15 amino acids. V was pared by 2 bases and J by 1 base, with 12 bases between. The CDR3 DNA follows: TGTGCCAGTAGTATACGGCGGGCCGGTTCCTACGAGCAGTACTTC. Translated: CASSIRRAGSYEQYF.

The sample holds a few counts of this clone. CDR3 nucleotides: TGTGCCAGCAGTTCGACAGGTTGGTTACCCAGGGGGGCCAACGTCCTGACTTTC. This gives the protein CASSSTGWLPRGANVLTF. The rearrangement links TRBV27 to TRBJ2-6, with TRBD1 as a possible D gene (6 bases). The V gene's germline CDR1 is MNHEY and CDR2 SMNVEV (reference sequence). CDR3 length equals 18 residues. The V and J ends lost 4 bases and 4 bases respectively, with 20 bases between them.

The chain links TRBV4-1 to TRBJ2-7; 10 bases line up with TRBD1. Trimming at V came to 0 bases and at J to 2 bases, leaving 7 bases not matched to a gene. Germline CDR1 and CDR2: MGHRA and YSYEKL. The length of the CDR3 is 17 residues. The CDR3 loop is CASSQDGTGQGTYEQYF. The DNA for the CDR3 is TGCGCCAGCAGCCAAGATGGGACGGGACAGGGGACCTACGAGCAGTACTTC.

The chain uses TRBV21-1 and TRBJ2-3; the table names TRBD2, a call not compared with the DNA. TRBV21-1 represents a pseudogene. The CDR3 consists of 13 residues. The CDR3 is CASSKERTDTQYF. CDR3 bases: TGTGCCAGCAGCAAAGAGAGGACAGATACGCAGTATTTT.

V gene TRBV5-1 combines with J gene TRBJ2-1; 10 bases are shared with TRBD1. V was clipped by 5 bases and J by 2 bases; unmatched bases: 7. The CDR3 loop spans 16 amino acids. Germline CDR1 SGHRS, CDR2 YFSETQ. DNA for the CDR3: TGCGCCAGCAGAGGGAGACAGGGGGCACCCTACAATGAGCAGTTCTTC. Its protein product is CASRGRQGAPYNEQFF.

The chain links TRBV6-5 to TRBJ2-7, with D possibly matching TRBD2 (5 bases). The CDR3 loop spans 14 amino acids. The V end was cut by 7 bases, the J end by 3 bases, with 16 bases between. Germline lookup yields CDR1 MNHEY and CDR2 SVGAGI. CDR3 in amino acids: CASKQSGVFYEQYF. The DNA of the CDR3 is TGTGCCAGCAAACAATCCGGGGTATTCTACGAGCAGTACTTC.